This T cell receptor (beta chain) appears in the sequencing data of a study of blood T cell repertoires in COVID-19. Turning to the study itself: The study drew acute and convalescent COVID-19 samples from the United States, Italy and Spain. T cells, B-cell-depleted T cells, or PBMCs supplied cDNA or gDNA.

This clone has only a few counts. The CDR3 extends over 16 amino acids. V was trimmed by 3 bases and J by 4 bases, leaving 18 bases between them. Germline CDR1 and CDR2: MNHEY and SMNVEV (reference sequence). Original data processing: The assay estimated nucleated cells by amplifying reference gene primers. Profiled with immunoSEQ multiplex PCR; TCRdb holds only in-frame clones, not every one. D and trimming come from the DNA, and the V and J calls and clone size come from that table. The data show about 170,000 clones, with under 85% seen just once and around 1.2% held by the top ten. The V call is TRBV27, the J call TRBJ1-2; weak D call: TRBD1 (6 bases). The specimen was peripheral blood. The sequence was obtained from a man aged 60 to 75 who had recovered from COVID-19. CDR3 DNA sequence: TGTGCCAGCAGTTTGTACCGGGACACCAGTCGCTATGGCTACACCTTC. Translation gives CASSLYRDTSRYGYTF.